The present T cell receptor beta chain was sequenced within a study of T cell responses to AZD1222 COVID-19 vaccine. General study results and limits: Recipients of two AZD1222 doses showed rising Spike-specific TCR breadth and depth.

V lost 10 bases and J lost 4, with 10 bases in between. Germline V CDR1 and CDR2: KGHDR, SFDVKD. The CDR3 extends over 11 amino acids. The repertoire was sequenced with immunoSEQ multiplex PCR; TCRdb's copy has only in-frame clones and lacks some. The sample lists more than 150,000 clones; approximately 91% were seen once. To note about this clone: Its antigen remains unidentified.

The material was peripheral blood, obtained on day 0 of AZD1222 vaccination. V is TRBV24-1 and J is TRBJ2-7; either TRBD1 or TRBD2 may supply D (5 bases each). The sequence was collected from an adult in good health. CDR3 bases: TGTGCCACAGAGTGGGGGTACGAGCAGTACTTC. It is translated as CATEWGYEQYF.